Listed below are T cell receptor beta chains from one sample, sequenced in a study of graft-versus-host responses after intestinal transplantation. Produced via immunoSEQ multiplex PCR; TCRdb's table is partial and in-frame only. The sample has roughly 99,000 clones; under 95% are singletons. These receptors have no known antigen. The source material was unstimulated CD8+ T cells sorted from spleen or lymph node cells, sampled before transplant. The receptors derive from a human donor who was the organ donor for an intestinal transplant. The conserved cysteine and the conserved F or W are not part of the CDR3 here. D genes are given only for firm matches.

>TRBD2|TRBV19|TRBJ2-3
ASTPPSGGPDTQY
>TRBD2|TRBV7-6|TRBJ2-3
ASSLGLAGITDTQY
>-|TRBV10-3|TRBJ1-5
AISESGRGSNQPQH
>-|TRBV4-2|TRBJ2-2
ASSQDLLPTNTGELF
>TRBD2|TRBV4-2|TRBJ2-1
ASSHGAGDSREQF
>-|TRBV7-6|TRBJ2-7
ASSLVWGAERASGEQY
>TRBD1|TRBV28|TRBJ2-7
ASTHWGGDRYEQY
>-|TRBV5-1|TRBJ1-3
ASSSGESSGNTIY
>TRBD2|TRBV28|TRBJ2-1
ASSFPLAGENEQF
>TRBD2|TRBV30|TRBJ2-1
AWSPAVGLVKF
>-|TRBV5-1|TRBJ1-1
ASSLAVLGDTEAF